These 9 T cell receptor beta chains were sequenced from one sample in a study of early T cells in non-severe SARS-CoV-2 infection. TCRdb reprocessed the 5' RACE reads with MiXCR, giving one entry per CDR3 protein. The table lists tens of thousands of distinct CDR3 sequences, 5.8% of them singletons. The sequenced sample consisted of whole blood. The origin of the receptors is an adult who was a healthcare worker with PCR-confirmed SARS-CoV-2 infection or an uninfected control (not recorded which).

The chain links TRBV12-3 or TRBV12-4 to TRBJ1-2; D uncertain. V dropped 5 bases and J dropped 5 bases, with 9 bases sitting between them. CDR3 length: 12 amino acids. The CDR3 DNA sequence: TGTGCCAGCAGTCCGGTAGGATATGGCTACACCTTC. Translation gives CASSPVGYGYTF.

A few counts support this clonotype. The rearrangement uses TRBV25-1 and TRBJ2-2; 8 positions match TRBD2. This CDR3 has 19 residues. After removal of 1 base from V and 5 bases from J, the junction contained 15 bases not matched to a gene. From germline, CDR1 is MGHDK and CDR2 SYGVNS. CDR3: CASSESQRREGNGTGELFF. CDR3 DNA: TGTGCCAGCAGTGAATCTCAACGCCGGGAGGGGAATGGTACCGGGGAGCTGTTTTTT.

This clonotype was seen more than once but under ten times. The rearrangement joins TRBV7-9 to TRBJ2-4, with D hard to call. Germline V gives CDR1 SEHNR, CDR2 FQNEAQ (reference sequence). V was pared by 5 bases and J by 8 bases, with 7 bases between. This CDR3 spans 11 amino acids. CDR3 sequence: CASSTVDIQYF. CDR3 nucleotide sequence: TGTGCCAGCAGCACCGTTGACATTCAGTACTTC.

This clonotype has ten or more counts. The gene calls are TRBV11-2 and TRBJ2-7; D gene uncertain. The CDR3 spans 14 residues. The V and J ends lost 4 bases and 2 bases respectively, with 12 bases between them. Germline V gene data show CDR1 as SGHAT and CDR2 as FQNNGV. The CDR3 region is CASSSLAHPYEQYF. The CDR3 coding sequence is TGTGCCAGCAGCTCTCTGGCTCATCCCTACGAGCAGTACTTC.

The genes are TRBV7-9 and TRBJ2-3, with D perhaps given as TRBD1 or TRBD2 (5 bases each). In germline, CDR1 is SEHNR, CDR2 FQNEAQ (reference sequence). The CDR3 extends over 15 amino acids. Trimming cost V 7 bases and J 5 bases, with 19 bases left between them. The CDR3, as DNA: TGTGCCAGCACCCCTGCCCTGAGGGGAGAAGATACGCAGTATTTT. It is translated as CASTPALRGEDTQYF. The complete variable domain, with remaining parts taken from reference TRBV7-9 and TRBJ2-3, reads DTGVSQNPRHKITKRGQNVTFRCDPISEHNRLYWYRQTLGQGPEFLTYFQNEAQLEKSRLLSDRFSAERPKGSFSTLEIQRTEQGDSAMYLCASTPALRGEDTQYFGPGTRLTVL.

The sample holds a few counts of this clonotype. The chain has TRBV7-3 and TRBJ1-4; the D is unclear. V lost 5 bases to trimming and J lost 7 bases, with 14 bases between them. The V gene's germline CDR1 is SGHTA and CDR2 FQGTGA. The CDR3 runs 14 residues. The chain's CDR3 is CASSPTREIEKLFF. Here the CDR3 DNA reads TGTGCCAGCAGCCCCACGAGGGAGATTGAAAAACTGTTTTTT.

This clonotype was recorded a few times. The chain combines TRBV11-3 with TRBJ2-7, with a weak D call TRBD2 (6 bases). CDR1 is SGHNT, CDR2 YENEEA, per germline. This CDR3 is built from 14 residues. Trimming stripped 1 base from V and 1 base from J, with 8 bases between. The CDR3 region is CASSLAGESYEQYF. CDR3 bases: TGTGCCAGCAGCTTAGCGGGAGAATCCTACGAGCAGTACTTC.

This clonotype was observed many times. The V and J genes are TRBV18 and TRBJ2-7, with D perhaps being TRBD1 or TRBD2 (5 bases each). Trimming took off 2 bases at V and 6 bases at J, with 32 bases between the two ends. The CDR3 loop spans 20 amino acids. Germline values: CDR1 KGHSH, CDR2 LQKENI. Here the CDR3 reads CASSPVYRRTGRATPPEQYF. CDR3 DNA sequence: TGTGCCAGCTCACCAGTATATAGGAGGACGGGGCGGGCTACGCCGCCCGAGCAGTACTTC.

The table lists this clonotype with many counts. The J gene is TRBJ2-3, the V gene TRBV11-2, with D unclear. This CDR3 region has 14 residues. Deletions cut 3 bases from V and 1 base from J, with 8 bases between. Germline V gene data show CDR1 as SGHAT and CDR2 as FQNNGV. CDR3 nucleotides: TGTGCCAGCAGCTTGGGCATGGGCACAGATACGCAGTATTTT. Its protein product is CASSLGMGTDTQYF.